Following are 24 T cell receptor beta chains from one sample sequenced in a study of blood T cell repertoires in COVID-19. Sequenced by immunoSEQ multiplex PCR; TCRdb stores in-frame clones only, minus some. The sample holds around 290,000 clones, around 90% seen once. The sequencing input was PBMCs or T cells enriched from blood (not recorded which). These receptors all come from a woman aged 40 to 55 who had recovered from COVID-19.

This chain uses TRBV4-1 with TRBJ2-1, with D perhaps matching TRBD1 (6 bases). V lost 3 bases and J 5 bases, leaving 11 bases between the germline ends. The CDR3 totals 14 residues. In germline, CDR1 is MGHRA, CDR2 YSYEKL. CDR3 in amino acids: CASSQTDRHNEQFF. In DNA form, the CDR3 reads TGCGCCAGCAGCCAGACCGACAGGCACAATGAGCAGTTCTTC.

This clone occurred a few times. The chain has TRBV11-1 and TRBJ2-7; D is possibly TRBD1 (6 bases). The germline gives CDR1 SGHAT, CDR2 FQDESV (reference sequence). The germline V and J ends were trimmed by 5 bases and 6 bases, with 17 bases remaining between them. The CDR3 is 14 amino acids. CDR3 in DNA: TGTGCCAGCAGCCCTAAGACAGGACGAGGCGAGCAGTACTTC. Its protein is CASSPKTGRGEQYF. Based on the CDR3 plus reference TRBV11-1 and TRBJ2-7, the full variable domain is EAEVAQSPRYKITEKSQAVAFWCDPISGHATLYWYRQILGQGPELLVQFQDESVVDDSQLPKDRFSAERLKGVDSTLKIQPAELGDSAMYLCASSPKTGRGEQYFGPGTRLTVT.

The chain carries TRBV9 and TRBJ1-2; D is unresolved. Germline V gene lookup returns CDR1 SGDLS and CDR2 YYNGEE. Trimming shortened V by 0 bases and J by 5 bases, and 8 bases separated the two germline ends. There are 13 residues in the CDR3. The CDR3 protein is CASSVAQAYGYTF. In nucleotides, the CDR3 is TGTGCCAGCAGCGTAGCCCAAGCTTATGGCTACACCTTC.

The chain recombines TRBV10-3 with TRBJ1-1; TRBD1 agrees at 9 bases. The CDR3 loop spans 14 amino acids. Germline CDR1 is ENHRY and CDR2 is SYGVKD. Trimming cost V 6 bases and J 4 bases; bases outside gene matches: 6. The CDR3 DNA is TGTGCCATCAGGGGACAGGGACGCCGCACTGAAGCTTTCTTT. It yields the protein CAIRGQGRRTEAFF.

The rearrangement uses TRBV15 and TRBJ2-5; 9 nucleotides match TRBD1. Germline V lookup: CDR1 LNHNV, CDR2 YYDKDF (reference sequence). The CDR3 length is 15 residues. Trimming cost V 8 bases and J 1 base; bases outside gene matches: 8. The CDR3 DNA follows: TGTGCCACCCGTTTTCGACAGGGGGGCCAAGAGACCCAGTACTTC. Protein: CATRFRQGGQETQYF. The whole variable domain, filled in from reference TRBV15 and TRBJ2-5, reads DAMVIQNPRYQVTQFGKPVTLSCSQTLNHNVMYWYQQKSSQAPKLLFHYYDKDFNNEADTPDNFQSRRPNTSFCFLDIRSPGLGDTAMYLCATRFRQGGQETQYFGPGTRLLVL.

The chain recombines TRBV5-4 with TRBJ1-1; D is unclear. V lost 0 bases to trimming and J lost 4 bases, with 10 bases between them. Germline CDR1 is SGHNT and CDR2 is YYREEE (reference sequence). This CDR3 region has 14 residues. For the CDR3, the DNA is TGTGCCAGCAGCTTGGAGGCAGCGATCACTGAAGCTTTCTTT. Protein: CASSLEAAITEAFF.

This sequence joins TRBV18 and TRBJ1-2; 8 positions agree with TRBD1. After removal of 3 bases from V and 8 bases from J, the junction contained 8 bases not matched to a gene. The germline V gene encodes CDR1 KGHSH and CDR2 LQKENI. The CDR3 contains 14 residues. The CDR3 region has the DNA TGTGCCAGCTCACCTGGTCAGGGGGCGGAAGGCTACACCTTC. This translates into CASSPGQGAEGYTF.

This clone was observed a single time. The chain joins TRBV6-1 to TRBJ1-6, with D unresolved. The CDR3 is 15 residues long. In germline, CDR1 is MNHNS, CDR2 SASEGT. V gave up 0 bases and J gave up 9 bases, with 12 bases separating them. CDR3 in DNA: TGTGCCAGCAGTGAAGCGCTTGACATCAGTTCACCCCTCCACTTT. As protein: CASSEALDISSPLHF.

Comment on this clone: At one end the junction does not follow the germline gene, possibly because of a read error. This chain links TRBV4-2 with TRBJ2-7, with TRBD2 matching over 11 bases. Germline CDR1 is LGHNA and CDR2 is YNFKEQ. This CDR3 spans 16 amino acids. The CDR3 region has the DNA TGTGCCAGCAGACAAGAGGTGACTAGCGGGACCTACGAGCAGTACTTC. It is translated as CASRQEVTSGTYEQYF.

V usage is TRBV5-4 and J usage is TRBJ2-3; tentatively, D is TRBD2 (6 bases). CDR1 SGHNT and CDR2 YYREEE come from the germline V gene (reference sequence). The ends were cut back, 4 bases at V and 2 bases at J, with 14 bases in the middle. This CDR3 is built from 15 residues. DNA of the CDR3: TGTGCCAGCAGCCCCAACGCGGGGTACACAGATACGCAGTATTTT. This gives the protein CASSPNAGYTDTQYF.

This clone appeared once. Other nucleotide sequences in the sample specify the same CDR3. The chain combines TRBV18 with TRBJ1-2; 8 nucleotides align to TRBD1. CDR1 is KGHSH and CDR2 is LQKENI in the germline V gene. The junction had 1 base not matched to a gene; V was cut back by 1 base and J by 3 bases. CDR3 size: 14 residues. CDR3 region: CASSPLDRDYGYTF. The CDR3 DNA follows: TGTGCCAGCTCACCACTGGACAGGGACTATGGCTACACCTTC.

This chain uses TRBV19 with TRBJ2-1; maybe TRBD1 (6 bases). The germline CDR1 and CDR2 sequences are LNHDA and SQIVND (reference sequence). CDR3 length: 15 residues. The V end lost 7 bases, the J end lost 5 bases, and 18 bases lay between the germline ends. The DNA of the CDR3 is TGTGCCAGTAAGAAAAGGGGGACCGGGGACAATGAGCAGTTCTTC. Protein product: CASKKRGTGDNEQFF.

The chain recombines TRBV30 with TRBJ1-2; no firm D call. Looked up from germline, CDR1 is GTSNPN and CDR2 is SVGIG (reference sequence). V gave up 2 bases and J gave up 4 bases, with 11 bases separating them. There are 13 residues in the CDR3. The CDR3 DNA reads TGTGCCTGGAGTATCGGCGGTAGCTATGGCTACACCTTC. Protein product: CAWSIGGSYGYTF.

The V call is TRBV5-4, the J call TRBJ1-2; 11 nucleotides match TRBD1. Unmatched junction bases numbered 6, after V lost 3 bases and J lost 5 bases. Germline CDR1 and CDR2: SGHNT and YYREEE (reference sequence). This CDR3 has 15 residues. The CDR3: CASSSGQGARYGYTF. The DNA for the CDR3 is TGTGCCAGCAGCTCCGGACAGGGGGCTCGGTATGGCTACACCTTC.

The chain is built from TRBV19 and TRBJ1-2; TRBD1 is a possible D gene (6 bases). Germline CDR1 is LNHDA and CDR2 is SQIVND (reference sequence). The length of the CDR3 is 13 residues. The V end was cut by 5 bases, the J end by 5 bases, with 12 bases between. The CDR3 coding sequence is TGTGCCAGTAGTCCGGGAAGGGGGTATGGCTACACCTTC. As protein: CASSPGRGYGYTF.

For this clone: A junction end diverges from the germline sequence, so it may reflect a read error. The gene calls are TRBV6-2 or TRBV6-3 and TRBJ2-7, with D maybe TRBD1 (5 bases). This CDR3 spans 13 amino acids. Germline CDR1 MNHEY, CDR2 SVGEGT. The CDR3 sequence: CASSYTGPYEQYF. In DNA, the CDR3 is TGTGCTAGCAGTTATACAGGCCCCTACGAGCAGTACTTC.

The rearrangement joins TRBV15 to TRBJ2-1; TRBD2 matches at 9 bases. CDR3 length equals 15 residues. J lost 6 bases, V lost 7 bases, and 10 bases had no gene match. The germline V gene has CDR1 LNHNV and CDR2 YYDKDF (reference sequence). CDR3 DNA: TGTGCCACCACCCCCCCAGCGGGGGGTACCAATGAGCAGTTCTTC. It encodes CATTPPAGGTNEQFF. The full variable domain, with the rest looked up from reference TRBV15 and TRBJ2-1, is DAMVIQNPRYQVTQFGKPVTLSCSQTLNHNVMYWYQQKSSQAPKLLFHYYDKDFNNEADTPDNFQSRRPNTSFCFLDIRSPGLGDTAMYLCATTPPAGGTNEQFFGPGTRLTVL.

This sequence joins TRBV7-2 and TRBJ1-4; a possible D gene is TRBD1 (6 bases). This CDR3 contains 15 residues. Looked up from germline, CDR1 is SGHTA and CDR2 is FQGNSA. V lost 4 bases and J 8 bases, leaving 17 bases between the germline ends. The CDR3 here is CASSSPGQRREKLFF. CDR3 nucleotides: TGTGCCAGCAGCTCACCGGGACAACGAAGGGAAAAACTGTTTTTT.

V is TRBV15 and J is TRBJ2-7; weak D call: TRBD1 (5 bases). Trimming removed 1 base at V and 2 bases at J, with 12 bases between. The length of the CDR3 is 15 residues. CDR1 LNHNV and CDR2 YYDKDF come from the germline V gene (reference sequence). The CDR3 bases are TGTGCCACCAGCAGAGCCGCCTACAGGACCTACGAGCAGTACTTC. This translates into CATSRAAYRTYEQYF. The full variable domain, rest sourced from reference TRBV15 and TRBJ2-7, is DAMVIQNPRYQVTQFGKPVTLSCSQTLNHNVMYWYQQKSSQAPKLLFHYYDKDFNNEADTPDNFQSRRPNTSFCFLDIRSPGLGDTAMYLCATSRAAYRTYEQYFGPGTRLTVT.

The chain couples TRBV21-1 to TRBJ2-2; no DNA check was done on the table's D call, TRBD1. TRBV21-1 is an annotated pseudogene. This CDR3 has 16 residues. Here the CDR3 DNA reads TGTGCCAGCAGCAGCCCCGGGACAGGGGTCACCGGGGAGCTGTTTTTT. Protein sequence: CASSSPGTGVTGELFF.

The CDR3, as DNA: TGCGCCAGCAGTCCGGACAGGGCCCTCTCCTTTTACAATGAGCAGTTCTTC. Protein: CASSPDRALSFYNEQFF. The chain combines TRBV5-1 with TRBJ2-1; 8 nucleotides align to TRBD1. The CDR3 totals 17 residues. V was pared by 5 bases and J by 4 bases, with 14 bases of the junction left unmatched. Per the germline V gene, CDR1 is SGHRS and CDR2 is YFSETQ.

The genes are TRBV7-8 and TRBJ1-2; 10 nucleotides align to TRBD1. The CDR3 is made up of 15 amino acids. Germline V CDR1 and CDR2: SGHVS, FQNEAQ. The ends lost 5 bases at V and 5 bases at J; junction bases unmatched: 8. CDR3 nucleotides: TGTGCCAGCAGCAAGACAGGGGGCCTCGAATATGGCTACACCTTC. Translating it yields CASSKTGGLEYGYTF.

The rearrangement joins TRBV5-5 to TRBJ1-5; maybe TRBD1 (6 bases). From germline, CDR1 is SGHKS and CDR2 YYEKEE (reference sequence). Trimming left V 3 bases short and J 0 bases short, with 13 bases between. This CDR3 has 16 residues. CDR3 in amino acids: CASSWDTDRSNQPQHF. DNA of the CDR3: TGTGCCAGCAGCTGGGACACCGACCGTAGCAATCAGCCCCAGCATTTT.

V is TRBV5-8 and J is TRBJ1-6; the D gene is possibly TRBD1 (6 bases). The germline CDR1 and CDR2 sequences are SGHTS and YDEGEE. The V and J ends lost 2 bases and 7 bases respectively, with 10 bases between them. CDR3 length equals 14 residues. The CDR3 region has the DNA TGTGCCAGCAGCTTCCGGGGGGCGAATTCACCCCTCCACTTT. Its protein product is CASSFRGANSPLHF.